This T cell receptor (beta chain) was obtained from a study of identical twins (dated by TCRdb to about 2016). Background on the whole study: The study deep-sequenced TCR alpha and beta repertoires from monozygotic twins, unrelated adults of various ages and cord blood to test whether fetal clonotypes persist. To rule out contamination, replicate twin experiments were performed at different times with different library preparation protocols.

The receptor library was made with 5' RACE. Sequenced using an Illumina HiSeq 2000. A universal primer binding site was introduced by template switching, and a unique molecular identifier was present in the final cDNA, enabling accurate counting of TCR cDNA molecules. First-strand cDNA for TCR alpha and beta chains was synthesized from specific primers in the conserved constant-segment region. To control for contamination, every cDNA library carried two barcodes: a SMART-Mk sample barcode plus Illumina barcodes. TruSeq adapter sequences and Illumina sample barcodes were added in two successive PCR steps. The Illumina HiSeq platform was used with custom primers to sequence TCR alpha and beta cDNA libraries. In the paper's pipeline: MiGEC was used to process raw reads and extract unique molecular identifiers, and MiXCR was used to find CDR3 positions. Recombination models were inferred per individual with the repgenHMM and IGoR tools using an EM algorithm. The tcR package in R was used for shared clonotype analysis, with sharing normalized by the product of cloneset sizes. To study raw recombination without the effects of thymic and clonal selection, out-of-frame nonproductive sequences were analyzed. TCRdb trimmed the raw reads at Q25, called clones with MiXCR and kept productive beta chains. Rows merge per CDR3 protein into single entries with the most common DNA and genes. TCRdb's processing, not the authors', yielded these V and J calls. In this sample the table shows about 790,000 distinct CDR3 sequences, roughly 20% of which occur a single time. About an eighth of the sample is taken by the ten largest.

V is clipped by 2 bases and J by 7 bases, and the sequence between their germline boundaries is 17 bases long. CDR1 and CDR2 are drawn from the germline V gene: SGHVS, FQNEAQ. The CDR3 starts with the cysteine, ends with the phenylalanine, and has 15 residues. Kept here is only the CDR3 DNA, which spans 45 bases and is read in frame from base 1. Regarding this clonotype: What this receptor recognizes is not known. Within one base of it there is no much larger clone, and no base qualities were kept.

Broader findings and caveats from the paper: In monozygotic twins, recombination models systematically underestimated out-of-frame TCR alpha sharing, but the models matched the sharing seen between unrelated individuals. Fewer insertions were carried by abundant cord blood beta clonotypes; a weaker similar trend was observed in young adult naive repertoires, while no such trend was observed in memory repertoires. The excess sharing between twins in beta out-of-frame sequences was weaker because fewer shared sequences reduced the signal-to-noise ratio. Compared with coincidental sharing between unrelated individuals, out-of-frame TCR alpha sequences shared between twins showed an excess of sequences with low generation probability. Zero-insertion analyses could be partly confounded by invariant T cells such as MAIT and iNKT, although diverse VJ usage argued against such confounding for most clonotypes. Because the same donors could not be followed over many years, the conclusions relied on cross-sectional statistical analysis.

Every donor was a healthy Caucasian. Three pairs of female monozygotic twins, all aged roughly 18 to 30 years, made up the twin cohort. Peripheral blood mononuclear cells were the source from which RNA for the TCR libraries was isolated. These data were also filed under a second study, of T cells expressing NK-cell markers. Reported in the second study: Fewer than ten donors provided sorted CD3+CD56+NKG2C+, CD3+CD56+NKG2C- and CD3+CD56-NKG2C+ T-cell subsets, whose TCR beta-chain repertoires were profiled. Of the eight sequenced donors, seven were found to be HCMV-seropositive and one was found to be HCMV-seronegative. In several experiments an anti-gammadeltaTCR antibody was added to restrict sorting to alphabetaTCR-expressing T cells. In six donors, the dominant CD3+CD56+NKG2C+ clonotypes ranked among the top 10 CD8+ clonotypes, making up about 1.0-7.5% of CD8+ T cells. Those dominant clonotypes were again the most abundant among CD3+CD56-NKG2C+ cells in several donors, at 28.3-60.1%. Whether the expanded NKG2C-expressing T cell clones were specific for HCMV antigens was left unclear. The study sequenced eight donors, all healthy volunteers chosen at random: three men and five women. HCMV-specific IgG was detected in serum with a commercial ELISA kit to determine HCMV serostatus. For roughly six donors, bulk peripheral blood T-cell repertoires were also sequenced from unsorted PBMC. MIGEC was used to demultiplex reads and group the reads by UMI, and MiTCR was used to assemble and quantify clonotypes. To exclude erroneous sequences, any TCR cDNA sequence not supported by at least two reads was discarded. The tcR package was used for downstream repertoire analysis, with clonotypes matched between fractions based on CDR3 nucleotide sequence plus V segment. VDJmatch was used to annotate antigen specificity against VDJdb, with one amino acid substitution in CDR3 permitted.

The source is a woman aged 18-30 years in good health. This chain is built from TRBV7-8 and TRBJ2-5; the D gene is perhaps TRBD2, on 5 matching bases. The sequenced sample consisted of PBMCs. The nucleotide sequence reads as follows: TGTGCCAGCAGCTTATACAGCGAGGGCCTTTTGACCCAGTACTTC. Its translation is CASSLYSEGLLTQYF.